The source of this T cell receptor (beta chain) is a study of T cell responses to AZD1222 COVID-19 vaccine. Study overall: Second doses at about 4 or about 12 weeks were pooled.

Sequenced by immunoSEQ multiplex PCR; TCRdb stores in-frame clones only, minus some. The sample shows 75,000 to 85,000 clones, roughly 90% of them seen only once. Findings of the study overall: At baseline, seropositivity was found in only five or six AZD1222 recipients.

This clone has just one count. What it binds is not known. This specimen includes other DNA sequences encoding the same CDR3. The sequence was collected from an adult in good health. The sequencing used peripheral blood, collected on day 0 of AZD1222 vaccination.

This chain's CDR3 is CAWSLTGGYGYTF. In nucleotides, the CDR3 is TGTGCCTGGAGTCTGACCGGGGGCTATGGCTACACCTTC. The genes are TRBV30 and TRBJ1-2; possible D gene TRBD1, 5 bases. CDR1 and CDR2 from the germline V gene are GTSNPN and SVGIG (reference sequence). This CDR3 is built from 13 residues. Trimming stripped 2 bases from V and 4 bases from J, with 11 bases between.